Presented here are 27 T cell receptor beta chains from one specimen sequenced in a study of blood T cell repertoires in COVID-19. The protocol was immunoSEQ multiplex PCR, while the TCRdb copy is restricted to in-frame clones and leaves out a portion. The sample includes around 100,000 clones, around 90% seen only once; the top ten take roughly 2.2%. Input material: peripheral blood. The source is a human donor with active COVID-19. The donor label of this sample is uncertain.

This chain joins TRBV2 and TRBJ2-5, with TRBD2 matching 14 bases. The V and J ends lost 3 bases and 1 base, in that order; junction bases with no gene match: 7. CDR3 length equals 18 residues. Germline loops: CDR1 SNHLY, CDR2 FYNNEI. The CDR3 DNA reads TGTGCCAGCAGTGAGGGGACTAGCGGGGGCCCAATCCAAGAGACCCAGTACTTC. Residues: CASSEGTSGGPIQETQYF.

V usage is TRBV6-5 and J usage is TRBJ2-7; 7 nucleotides match TRBD1. This CDR3 spans 15 amino acids. Germline lookup yields CDR1 MNHEY and CDR2 SVGAGI. Unmatched junction bases numbered 4, after V lost 0 bases and J lost 2 bases. The DNA of the CDR3 is TGTGCCAGCAGTTACTCGCGCCAGGGGGCCTACGAGCAGTACTTC. Translating it yields CASSYSRQGAYEQYF.

The CDR3 bases are TGTGCCAGCAGTTCCACTAGCGGGGGGAATGAGCAGTTCTTC. Translating it yields CASSSTSGGNEQFF. The gene calls are TRBV5-6 and TRBJ2-1; TRBD2 agrees at 12 bases. The CDR3 is 14 residues long. Germline V lookup: CDR1 SGHDT, CDR2 YYEEEE. The V segment lost 5 bases and the J segment 7 bases; nucleotides outside the gene matches: 4.

CDR3 bases: TGTGCCACCAGCGGCCCCCGGCGGGGAGAAGAGACCCAGTACTTC. This translates into CATSGPRRGEETQYF. The V and J genes are TRBV15 and TRBJ2-5, with a tentative D call TRBD2 (6 bases). Between the trimmed V and J ends, which lost 5 bases and 3 bases, there was a span of 16 bases. The germline CDR1 and CDR2 sequences are LNHNV and YYDKDF (reference sequence). This CDR3 has 15 residues.

In this sample, this clone turned up once. The chain employs TRBV9 and TRBJ2-7; TRBD1 agrees at 7 bases. Germline V gene data show CDR1 as SGDLS and CDR2 as YYNGEE. V lost 4 bases, J lost 3 bases, and 7 bases stayed unmatched. This CDR3 has 14 residues. CDR3 in DNA: TGTGCCAGCAGCCCGTCGGGACAGAACTACGAGCAGTACTTC. Amino acids: CASSPSGQNYEQYF.

V gene TRBV2 combines with J gene TRBJ1-1; TRBD1 agrees at 8 bases. J lost 4 bases, V lost 6 bases, and 10 bases had no gene match. The CDR3 loop spans 15 amino acids. The germline V gene encodes CDR1 SNHLY and CDR2 FYNNEI. CDR3 sequence reads: CASSDHGQGITEAFF. The CDR3 DNA is TGTGCCAGCAGCGATCACGGACAGGGAATCACTGAAGCTTTCTTT.

V usage is TRBV27 and J usage is TRBJ1-5, with D perhaps TRBD1 (5 bases). The CDR3 is made up of 14 amino acids. Germline V gene sequence: CDR1 MNHEY, CDR2 SMNVEV (reference sequence). Trimming stripped 3 bases from V and 7 bases from J, with 13 bases between. The CDR3 region is CASSFEGRGQPQHF. The CDR3 region has the DNA TGTGCCAGCAGTTTTGAAGGCCGGGGGCAGCCCCAGCATTTT.

V and J are TRBV10-3 and TRBJ1-5, with 7 bases matching TRBD1. Trimming cost V 0 bases and J 5 bases; bases outside gene matches: 4. Germline values: CDR1 ENHRY, CDR2 SYGVKD. The CDR3 sequence is 15 residues long. CDR3 in amino acids: CAISESRGPHQPQHF. Written as DNA, the CDR3 is TGTGCCATCAGTGAGTCGAGGGGGCCCCATCAGCCCCAGCATTTT.

The gene calls are TRBV11-2 and TRBJ2-7; D unresolved. Looked up from germline, CDR1 is SGHAT and CDR2 is FQNNGV. V gave up 3 bases and J gave up 0 bases, with 9 bases separating them. The CDR3 is 14 residues long. CDR3 residues: CASSFSSYSYEQYF. For the CDR3, the DNA is TGTGCCAGCAGCTTTTCAAGCTACTCCTACGAGCAGTACTTC.

The V gene is TRBV7-8, the J gene TRBJ2-1, with a weak D call TRBD2 (6 bases). The CDR3 length is 16 residues. CDR1 is SGHVS and CDR2 is FQNEAQ in the germline V gene. The V end lost 5 bases, the J end lost 4 bases, and 18 bases lay between the germline ends. Here the CDR3 reads CASSLKSGRLYNEQFF. As DNA, the CDR3 is TGTGCCAGCAGCCTGAAAAGCGGGCGGCTGTACAATGAGCAGTTCTTC.

This chain links TRBV6-2 or TRBV6-3 with TRBJ2-3; TRBD2 matches 12 bases. The length of the CDR3 is 18 residues. The V gene's germline CDR1 is MNHEY and CDR2 SVGEGT. The junction had 12 bases not matched to a gene; V was cut back by 0 bases and J by 8 bases. The DNA of the CDR3 is TGTGCCAGCAGTTACTCGAGGACTAGCGGGGTGTCAGCGGCTACGCAGTATTTT. This encodes CASSYSRTSGVSAATQYF.

The chain has TRBV11-1 and TRBJ2-3; 7 nucleotides match TRBD1. The CDR3 has 13 residues. The V segment lost 5 bases and the J segment 4 bases; nucleotides outside the gene matches: 3. Germline V gives CDR1 SGHAT, CDR2 FQDESV (reference sequence). CDR3 DNA sequence: TGTGCCAGCAGCCCTGGGACAGCAGATACGCAGTATTTT. It yields the protein CASSPGTADTQYF.

The chain has TRBV6-2 or TRBV6-3 and TRBJ1-2, with D hard to call. V was cut by 0 bases and J by 4 bases, with 15 bases left in between. The germline gives CDR1 MNHEY, CDR2 SVGEGT. This CDR3 has 16 residues. The chain's CDR3 is CASSYSSQPEIYGYTF. The CDR3 bases are TGTGCCAGCAGTTACTCAAGCCAGCCGGAGATCTATGGCTACACCTTC.

This sequence joins TRBV6-5 and TRBJ1-1; D is uncertain. The CDR3 contains 12 residues. V lost 5 bases and J lost 8, with 12 bases in between. Germline V gene data show CDR1 as MNHEY and CDR2 as SVGAGI. The DNA of the CDR3 is TGTGCCAGCAGTCCTAGTGGCGGGGAAGCTTTCTTT. Amino acid sequence: CASSPSGGEAFF.

The chain employs TRBV11-3 and TRBJ2-1; perhaps TRBD1 as D (8 bases). The CDR3 runs 16 residues. Germline values: CDR1 SGHNT, CDR2 YENEEA. V lost 4 bases and J 0 bases, leaving 13 bases between the germline ends. The CDR3 sequence: CASSSHRGGSYNEQFF. In nucleotides, the CDR3 is TGTGCCAGCAGCTCCCACAGGGGGGGCTCCTACAATGAGCAGTTCTTC.

A single count supports this clone. The rearrangement uses TRBV28 and TRBJ2-3, with D maybe TRBD2 (7 bases). Germline assignment: CDR1 MDHEN and CDR2 SYDVKM. The CDR3 extends over 14 amino acids. The V end was cut by 6 bases, the J end by 2 bases, with 12 bases between. The CDR3 spells CASRQGGPTDTQYF. In DNA form, the CDR3 reads TGTGCCAGCAGACAGGGAGGGCCCACAGATACGCAGTATTTT.

The chain has TRBV3-1 (or the pseudogene TRBV3-2) and TRBJ2-5, with D tentatively TRBD2 (6 bases). Germline lookup yields CDR1 LGHDT and CDR2 YNNKEL (reference sequence). CDR3 length equals 15 residues. V lost 2 bases and J lost 5, with 15 bases in between. The CDR3 reads CASSQRGGPYETQYF. CDR3 nucleotides: TGTGCCAGCAGCCAAAGGGGAGGACCGTATGAGACCCAGTACTTC.

The V gene is TRBV13, the J gene TRBJ1-5; maybe TRBD1 (5 bases). Trimming cost V 4 bases and J 1 base, with 8 bases left between them. This CDR3 contains 14 residues. Germline-derived CDR1 and CDR2 are PRHDT and FYEKMQ (reference sequence). This CDR3 is CASSYRQSNQPQHF. The CDR3 bases are TGTGCCAGCAGCTACCGACAGAGCAATCAGCCCCAGCATTTT.

This clone was seen more than once but under ten times. The chain joins TRBV19 to TRBJ2-3, with a tentative D call TRBD2 (6 bases). From germline, CDR1 is LNHDA and CDR2 SQIVND (reference sequence). This CDR3 spans 14 amino acids. The V gene lost 5 bases and the J gene lost 4 bases, with 13 bases spanning the gap. The CDR3 spells CASSAYIAADTQYF. The DNA of the CDR3 is TGTGCCAGTAGTGCATACATAGCGGCAGATACGCAGTATTTT.

V usage is TRBV5-4 and J usage is TRBJ1-2, with D perhaps matching TRBD1 (5 bases). V lost 4 bases and J lost 7, with 11 bases in between. The CDR3 is 12 residues long. Germline V gene data show CDR1 as SGHNT and CDR2 as YYREEE (reference sequence). As DNA, the CDR3 is TGTGCCAGCAGCCTCCCCGGGGGTGGCTACACCTTC. This codes for CASSLPGGGYTF.

The chain links TRBV7-6 to TRBJ2-3, with a possible D match to TRBD2 (6 bases). Deletions cut 3 bases from V and 4 bases from J, with 11 bases between. The CDR3 extends over 14 amino acids. Germline V gene sequence: CDR1 SGHVS, CDR2 FNYEAQ. The chain's CDR3 is CASSLFRGADTQYF. The CDR3 nucleotides are TGTGCCAGCAGCTTGTTCCGCGGGGCAGATACGCAGTATTTT. The variable domain in full, with the rest retrieved from reference TRBV7-6 and TRBJ2-3, is GAGVSQSPRYKVTKRGQDVALRCDPISGHVSLYWYRQALGQGPEFLTYFNYEAQQDKSGLPNDRFSAERPEGSISTLTIQRTEQRDSAMYRCASSLFRGADTQYFGPGTRLTVL.

V is TRBV6-8 and J is TRBJ2-6, with D perhaps matching TRBD2 (6 bases). Trimming shortened V by 8 bases and J by 0 bases, and 32 bases separated the two germline ends. The CDR3 covers 22 residues. CDR1 and CDR2 from the germline V gene are MNHGY and SAAAGT. CDR3 in amino acids: CASWGRGLGPHPRLSGANVLTF. DNA for the CDR3: TGTGCCAGCTGGGGCCGGGGACTGGGGCCCCACCCACGACTCTCTGGGGCCAACGTCCTGACTTTC.

The chain recombines TRBV4-3 with TRBJ1-2; possibly TRBD1 for D (6 bases). This CDR3 contains 15 residues. The germline gives CDR1 LGHNA, CDR2 YSLEER. Trimming stripped 7 bases from V and 8 bases from J, with 23 bases between. CDR3 DNA: TGCGCCAGCACCGCTCTGCCCTCTGAGGGGGGGGGCTACACCTTC. Amino acids: CASTALPSEGGGYTF.

This clone occurred once. V and J are TRBV6-6 and TRBJ2-5, with 11 bases identical to TRBD2. Trimming removed 4 bases from V and 5 bases from J; junction bases left unmatched: 6. Per germline, CDR1 MNHNY and CDR2 SVGAGI (reference sequence). The CDR3 runs 15 residues. The CDR3 sequence: CASSSGLAERETQYF. CDR3 in DNA: TGTGCCAGCAGTTCGGGACTAGCGGAGCGGGAGACCCAGTACTTC.

This clone was observed a handful of times. This chain connects TRBV7-9 to TRBJ2-7; TRBD1 matches 9 bases. The V and J ends lost 1 base and 1 base, in that order; junction bases with no gene match: 5. Germline CDR1 is SEHNR and CDR2 is FQNEAQ (reference sequence). The CDR3 totals 16 residues. The CDR3: CASSLGETGGSYEQYF. CDR3 coding DNA: TGTGCCAGCAGCTTAGGCGAGACAGGGGGTTCCTACGAGCAGTACTTC.

The CDR3 sequence is CASSLEGGTNEKLFF. The CDR3 coding sequence is TGTGCCAGTAGCCTCGAGGGGGGGACTAATGAAAAACTGTTTTTT. This chain connects TRBV19 to TRBJ1-4, with a tentative D call TRBD1 (6 bases). V was shortened by 6 bases and J by 2 bases, with 13 bases between the two germline ends. The germline V gene encodes CDR1 LNHDA and CDR2 SQIVND (reference sequence). The CDR3 is 15 amino acids.

This chain connects TRBV18 to TRBJ2-1, with TRBD1 identical over 11 bases. The ends lost 3 bases at V and 0 bases at J; junction bases unmatched: 13. Germline V gives CDR1 KGHSH, CDR2 LQKENI. This CDR3 has 20 amino acids. CDR3 coding DNA: TGTGCCAGCTCACCCCTTGGACAGGGGGCGCCTTTTTCCTCCTACAATGAGCAGTTCTTC. This gives the protein CASSPLGQGAPFSSYNEQFF.